The 8 T cell receptor beta chains listed next were all sequenced from one sample in a study of identical twins. Each CDR3 protein is one row after TCRdb ran MiXCR on the 5' RACE reads. Altogether 550,000 to 800,000 distinct CDR3 sequences are present, about 7% being singletons, with the ten largest covering roughly 1.5%. The same sample was also studied in work on yellow fever vaccine responses in identical twins.

Sequenced: PBMCs. The source is a woman aged 18-29 years in good health.

The sample holds many counts of this clonotype. The chain employs TRBV12-3 or TRBV12-4 and TRBJ1-1; D may be TRBD1 (5 bases). CDR3 length: 15 residues. Trimming took 1 base from V and 1 from J, leaving 10 bases between them. CDR3 DNA sequence: TGTGCCAGCAGTTTAGGGGGCGGCTCGAACACTGAAGCTTTCTTT. Residues: CASSLGGGSNTEAFF.

The gene calls are TRBV7-6 and TRBJ2-7, with D perhaps matching TRBD2 (6 bases). Germline V gene sequence: CDR1 SGHVS, CDR2 FNYEAQ. CDR3 size: 14 residues. V shed 1 base and J shed 3 bases, with 10 bases lying between them. CDR3 sequence (DNA): TGTGCCAGCAGCTTAGGTCCCGGGAGCTACGAGCAGTACGTC. This encodes CASSLGPGSYEQYV.

This chain uses TRBV7-9 with TRBJ2-7; weak D call: TRBD2 (6 bases). The CDR3 is made up of 13 amino acids. Between the trimmed V and J ends, which lost 5 bases and 3 bases, there was a span of 11 bases. In germline, CDR1 is SEHNR, CDR2 FQNEAQ (reference sequence). The CDR3 DNA reads as TGTGCCAGCAGCCACGGGACTTACTACGAGCAGTACGTC. Residues: CASSHGTYYEQYV.

This clonotype was detected only a few times. The rearrangement joins TRBV18 to TRBJ2-1, with TRBD2 matching 8 bases. Germline V gene sequence: CDR1 KGHSH, CDR2 LQKENI. This CDR3 spans 15 amino acids. V was clipped by 1 base and J by 3 bases; unmatched bases: 2. This chain's CDR3 is CASSPQRGSYNEQFF. The CDR3, as DNA: TGTGCCAGCTCACCACAGCGGGGGAGCTACAATGAGCAGTTCTTC.

In its sample, this clonotype was seen a few times. The rearrangement links TRBV10-3 to TRBJ2-6, with D perhaps matching TRBD1 (5 bases). V shed 1 base and J shed 4 bases, with 14 bases lying between them. The V gene's germline CDR1 is ENHRY and CDR2 SYGVKD. The CDR3 spans 17 residues. CDR3 in amino acids: CAISEWKGMTGANVLTF. The CDR3 DNA reads TGTGCCATCAGTGAGTGGAAGGGGATGACCGGGGCCAACGTCCTGACTTTC.

This chain uses TRBV12-3 or TRBV12-4 with TRBJ2-2; 11 nucleotides agree with TRBD1. CDR3 size: 18 residues. The CDR3 nucleotides are TGTACCTGCAGTTTAGCGCTCGGACAGGGGGCTAACACCGGGGAGCTGTTTTTT. This sequence encodes CTCSLALGQGANTGELFF.

This clonotype was observed at least ten times. The chain links TRBV5-6 to TRBJ2-1, with 9 bases identical to TRBD2. Germline V gene sequence: CDR1 SGHDT, CDR2 YYEEEE. The trim removed 2 bases at V and 1 base at J, leaving 7 bases unmatched. The CDR3 loop spans 17 amino acids. DNA for the CDR3: TGTGCCAGCAGCTTTACAGCGGGGGGTACATCCTACAATGAGCAGTTCTTC. Amino acids: CASSFTAGGTSYNEQFF.

This clonotype was recorded many times. The chain combines TRBV18 with TRBJ1-1; D gene ambiguous. The CDR3 consists of 11 residues. Germline values: CDR1 KGHSH, CDR2 LQKENI. The V end was cut by 6 bases, the J end by 10 bases, with 12 bases between. In DNA form, the CDR3 reads TGTGCCAGCTCGCCATCGGAGGTAGCTTTCTTT. It translates to CASSPSEVAFF. Complete variable domain (other parts from reference TRBV18 and TRBJ1-1): NAGVMQNPRHLVRRRGQEARLRCSPMKGHSHVYWYRQLPEEGLKFMVYLQKENIIDESGMPKERFSAEFPKEGPSILRIQQVVRGDSAAYFCASSPSEVAFFGQGTRLTVV.